The source of this T cell receptor (beta chain) is a study of CD8+CD57+ T cells in acquired aplastic anemia. Regarding the study as a whole: Patient and control CD8+ Simpson's diversity was not significantly different. Around 27 CD8+ CDR3 sequences occurred in both the patients and the controls.

CD8+CD57+ cell expansion, shown by flow cytometry, had occurred in the patients selected for sequencing. As a group, the patients uniformly had severe acquired aplastic anemia. All patients were therapy-naive when blood was sampled. Profiling of TCR beta VDJ combinations and CDR3 sequences used genomic DNA as template. TCRdb used MiXCR to reprocess the reads, holding one entry per CDR3 protein. The sample shows approximately 300,000 distinct CDR3 sequences, 45% to 65% of them seen only once. V lost 2 bases and J 7 bases, leaving 16 bases between the germline ends. This CDR3 has 15 amino acids. The germline gives CDR1 SGHTS, CDR2 YDEGEE. Worth noting for this clonotype: What it recognizes is unknown.

This chain connects TRBV5-8 to TRBJ2-1; D could derive from TRBD1 or TRBD2 (5 bases each). Sequences were obtained from sorted CD4+, CD8+, or CD8+CD57+ T cells (not recorded which) from PBMCs. The origin of this receptor is a human donor with aplastic anemia. The CDR3 region has the DNA TGTGCCAGCAGCTTAGAGCCGGGGCGGCGGAATGAGCAGTTCTTC. This codes for CASSLEPGRRNEQFF.